What follows are 22 T cell receptor beta chains derived from one specimen sequenced in a study of neurological immune-mediated disorders. TCRdb redid the calling of the 5' RACE reads with MiXCR, one entry per CDR3 protein. The repertoire holds 55,000 to 65,000 distinct CDR3 sequences, approximately 3.5% seen once, with around 3.1% in the top ten. The sample comprised PBMCs. These receptors were obtained from a woman between 25 and 40 years old with multiple sclerosis.

This chain links TRBV20-1 with TRBJ2-1; no definite D call. The CDR3 contains 16 residues. Germline V lookup: CDR1 DFQATT, CDR2 SNEGSKA (reference sequence). V gave up 0 bases and J gave up 7 bases, with 19 bases separating them. CDR3 protein: CSARDPLAFPWNEQFF. The CDR3 DNA reads as TGCAGTGCTAGAGATCCCCTCGCCTTTCCGTGGAATGAGCAGTTCTTC.

This clonotype was found many times. V gene TRBV6-5 combines with J gene TRBJ2-7, with TRBD1 matching 8 bases. V was clipped by 6 bases and J by 0 bases; unmatched bases: 7. The CDR3 runs to 15 residues. CDR1 is MNHEY and CDR2 is SVGAGI in the germline V gene. The CDR3: CASSVTGGSSYEQYF. As DNA, the CDR3 is TGTGCCAGCAGCGTAACAGGGGGTTCCTCCTACGAGCAGTACTTC.

This clonotype was seen repeatedly, ten times or more. The chain carries TRBV7-2 and TRBJ1-5, with D uncertain. The germline V gene has CDR1 SGHTA and CDR2 FQGNSA. There are 15 residues in the CDR3. V was cut by 3 bases and J by 0 bases, with 9 bases left in between. CDR3 nucleotide sequence: TGTGCCAGCAGCTTGGACCGTCTTAGCAATCAGCCCCAGCATTTT. Translation gives CASSLDRLSNQPQHF.

This clonotype was observed at least ten times. CDR3 in DNA: TGTGCCAGCTCACCAGCCAGGGTTTACCAGCCCCAGCATTTT. Its protein product is CASSPARVYQPQHF. This rearrangement joins TRBV18 to TRBJ1-5, with D perhaps matching TRBD1 (5 bases). CDR1 and CDR2 (germline): KGHSH, LQKENI. This CDR3 is built from 14 residues. Trimming stripped 2 bases from V and 7 bases from J, with 12 bases between.

On this clonotype itself: Sequence at one end of the junction differs from germline and may be a read error. CDR3 DNA: TGTGCCAGCTCACCGGGACTGGCTCAGCCCCAGAATTTT. Translated: CASSPGLAQPQNF. The V gene is TRBV18, the J gene TRBJ1-5; perhaps TRBD1 as D (5 bases). The CDR3 is 13 residues long. The germline CDR1 and CDR2 sequences are KGHSH and LQKENI. The whole variable domain, filled in from reference TRBV18 and TRBJ1-5, reads NAGVMQNPRHLVRRRGQEARLRCSPMKGHSHVYWYRQLPEEGLKFMVYLQKENIIDESGMPKERFSAEFPKEGPSILRIQQVVRGDSAAYFCASSPGLAQPQNFGDGTRLSIL.

This clonotype was detected ten times or more. The rearrangement links TRBV4-1 to TRBJ2-2; D not resolved. V was shortened by 10 bases and J by 1 base, with 16 bases between the two germline ends. The germline V gene has CDR1 MGHRA and CDR2 YSYEKL. The CDR3 spans 15 residues. CDR3 bases: TGCGCCACCATTCTACTGACCGGGAACACCGGGGAGCTGTTTTTT. It is translated as CATILLTGNTGELFF.

This clonotype was seen many times. This chain connects TRBV5-1 to TRBJ1-1; D ambiguous. The V end lost 0 bases, the J end lost 7 bases, and 10 bases lay between the germline ends. The CDR3 length is 13 residues. Germline V gene data show CDR1 as SGHRS and CDR2 as YFSETQ. CDR3 sequence (DNA): TGCGCCAGCAGCTTGGAGGGAAGTGGTGAAGCTTTCTTT. The encoded protein is CASSLEGSGEAFF.

This chain connects TRBV7-9 to TRBJ1-2; the D is unclear. There are 13 residues in the CDR3. Germline CDR1 reads SEHNR; CDR2 reads FQNEAQ (reference sequence). Trimming took 6 bases from V and 4 from J, leaving 12 bases between them. For the CDR3, the DNA is TGTGCCAGCAGTGGTAGGACCGGCTATGGCTACACCTTC. Its protein product is CASSGRTGYGYTF.

This clonotype was seen many times. The chain links TRBV5-1 to TRBJ1-3; 8 nucleotides align to TRBD1. This CDR3 spans 17 amino acids. V was clipped by 4 bases and J by 1 base; unmatched bases: 10. The germline CDR1 and CDR2 sequences are SGHRS and YFSETQ. CDR3 DNA: TGCGCCAGCAGCACGGGGACAGGACCAAGGTCTGGAAACACCATATATTTT. Amino acid sequence: CASSTGTGPRSGNTIYF.

This clonotype was seen many times. The chain is built from TRBV7-2 and TRBJ2-7; TRBD1 is a possible D gene (5 bases). The V end lost 2 bases, the J end lost 3 bases, and 8 bases lay between the germline ends. Germline V CDR1 and CDR2: SGHTA, FQGNSA. This CDR3 has 13 residues. The CDR3 DNA reads as TGTGCCAGCAGCTTATTAGGGGTCTACGAGCAGTACTTC. Residues: CASSLLGVYEQYF.

This clonotype was found many times. The chain employs TRBV5-1 and TRBJ2-1; D call uncertain. Germline CDR1 and CDR2: SGHRS and YFSETQ. V gave up 1 base and J gave up 8 bases, with 4 bases separating them. The CDR3 is 11 amino acids. CDR3 sequence (DNA): TGCGCCAGCAGCTTGTTCGATGAGCAGTTCTTC. Residues: CASSLFDEQFF.

This clonotype was found many times. The rearrangement joins TRBV5-1 to TRBJ2-7; D unclear. CDR3 length equals 13 residues. The V end lost 4 bases, the J end lost 4 bases, and 12 bases lay between the germline ends. Germline values: CDR1 SGHRS, CDR2 YFSETQ. CDR3: CASSDWIGYEQYF. The CDR3 coding sequence is TGCGCCAGCAGCGACTGGATTGGGTACGAGCAGTACTTC.

In its sample, this clonotype was seen many times. The chain carries TRBV6-5 and TRBJ1-2; 7 positions agree with TRBD1. With V trimmed by 0 bases and J by 6 bases, 4 bases remained unmatched. Germline CDR1 MNHEY, CDR2 SVGAGI. CDR3 length equals 14 residues. Here the CDR3 reads CASSYSNQGDGYTF. The CDR3, as DNA: TGTGCCAGCAGTTACTCAAACCAGGGGGATGGCTACACCTTC.

This clonotype appeared a few times. A much more abundant neighbour one base away suggests this may be a read error. V and J are TRBV20-1 and TRBJ1-1, with D uncertain. This CDR3 comprises 13 residues. Trimming left V 0 bases short and J 2 bases short, with 7 bases between. The germline CDR1 and CDR2 sequences are DFQATT and SNEGSKA (reference sequence). CDR3: CSARDTLNTEAFF. Here the CDR3 DNA reads TGCAGTGCTAGAGATACCCTTAACACTGAAGCTTTCTTT.

This clonotype has a count of ten or more. The CDR3: CSATHREGNTEAFF. The CDR3, as DNA: TGCAGTGCTACCCACAGGGAAGGGAACACTGAAGCTTTCTTT. The V gene is TRBV20-1, the J gene TRBJ1-1; tentative D call: TRBD1 (6 bases). The V gene's germline CDR1 is DFQATT and CDR2 SNEGSKA (reference sequence). The CDR3 covers 14 residues. V was pared by 4 bases and J by 1 base, with 13 bases between.

This clonotype was found many times. The chain uses TRBV7-9 and TRBJ2-7; weak D call: TRBD1 (6 bases). CDR3 size: 14 residues. CDR1 is SEHNR and CDR2 is FQNEAQ in the germline V gene (reference sequence). With 5 bases removed from V and 2 bases from J, the gap between germline ends came to 13 bases. The CDR3 DNA follows: TGTGCCAGCAGCGCCTCAGGGGTAACCTACGAGCAGTACTTC. It encodes CASSASGVTYEQYF.

At least ten counts were recorded for this clonotype. V and J are TRBV5-1 and TRBJ2-5, with D uncertain. Deletions cut 4 bases from V and 2 bases from J, with 9 bases between. Germline lookup yields CDR1 SGHRS and CDR2 YFSETQ. The length of the CDR3 is 13 residues. CDR3 protein: CASSLPDQETQYF. In nucleotides, the CDR3 is TGCGCCAGCAGCCTACCAGATCAAGAGACCCAGTACTTC.

This clonotype appeared a few times. This clone may be a read error of a much larger clone one base away. The rearrangement uses TRBV3-1 and TRBJ2-6, with TRBD1 matching 7 bases. CDR3 length: 17 amino acids. CDR1 and CDR2 from the germline V gene are LGHDT and YNNKEL (reference sequence). The CDR3 DNA reads TGTGCCAGCAGCCAACTCGGCAACAGGGGAAGGGCCAAAGTCCTGACTTTC. It encodes CASSQLGNRGRAKVLTF.

To note about this clonotype: A much larger clone lies a single base off, so this may be a read error. V usage is TRBV5-1 and J usage is TRBJ2-5; the D is unclear. The CDR3 runs to 15 residues. V dropped 0 bases and J dropped 1 base, with 10 bases sitting between them. CDR1 SGHRS and CDR2 YFSETQ come from the germline V gene. CDR3 sequence reads: CASSLGRKVQETQYF. CDR3 sequence (DNA): TGCGCCAGCAGCTTGGGACGAAAGGTCCAAGAGACCCAGTACTTC.

The table lists this clonotype with many counts. The V and J genes are TRBV15 and TRBJ2-7, with unresolved D. Trimming pared 0 bases from V and 3 bases from J, leaving 9 bases between. Germline CDR1 and CDR2: LNHNV and YYDKDF (reference sequence). The CDR3 extends over 14 amino acids. CDR3 in DNA: TGTGCCACCAGCAGAGAACGGTGGGGCTACGAGCAGTACTTC. Protein: CATSRERWGYEQYF.

This clonotype has a count of ten or more. V is TRBV5-5 and J is TRBJ2-3, with 9 bases fitting TRBD2. J lost 5 bases, V lost 0 bases, and 10 bases had no gene match. This CDR3 comprises 17 residues. Germline CDR1 is SGHKS and CDR2 is YYEKEE (reference sequence). CDR3 residues: CASSLDAGGRLGDTQYF. In nucleotides, the CDR3 is TGTGCCAGCAGCTTGGACGCGGGAGGGCGGTTGGGAGATACGCAGTATTTT.

A note on this clonotype: Possible read error: a much larger clone is one base away. The chain links TRBV12-3 or TRBV12-4 to TRBJ2-3; the D gene is possibly TRBD2 (5 bases). The CDR3 runs to 15 residues. V was clipped by 7 bases and J by 1 base, with 15 bases between them. CDR3 sequence: CASTSPMGGTDTQYF. CDR3 nucleotides: TGTGCCAGCACATCCCCCATGGGAGGCACAGATACGCAGTATTTT.